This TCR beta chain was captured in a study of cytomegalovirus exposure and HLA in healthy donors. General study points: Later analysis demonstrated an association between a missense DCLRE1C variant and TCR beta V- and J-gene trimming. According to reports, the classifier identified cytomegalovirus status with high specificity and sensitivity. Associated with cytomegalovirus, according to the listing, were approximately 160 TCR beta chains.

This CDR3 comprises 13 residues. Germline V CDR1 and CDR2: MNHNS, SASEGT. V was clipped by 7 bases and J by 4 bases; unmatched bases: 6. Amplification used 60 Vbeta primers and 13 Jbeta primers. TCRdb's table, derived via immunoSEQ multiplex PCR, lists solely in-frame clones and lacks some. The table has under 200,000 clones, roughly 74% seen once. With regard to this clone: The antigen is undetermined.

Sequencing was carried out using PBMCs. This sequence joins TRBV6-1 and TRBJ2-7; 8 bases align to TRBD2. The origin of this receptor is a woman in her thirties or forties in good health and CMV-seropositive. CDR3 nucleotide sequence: TGTGCCAGCATAACCAGCGGGAGTTACGAGCAGTACTTC. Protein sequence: CASITSGSYEQYF.